This TCR beta chain was found in a study of blood T cell repertoires in COVID-19. Study in general: Sources were T cells, B-cell-depleted T cells, or PBMCs; the material itself was cDNA or gDNA.

Generated by immunoSEQ multiplex PCR, the TCRdb table keeps only in-frame clones and is missing some. The sample consists of approximately 37,000 clones, around 90% of them appearing once. Per the germline V gene, CDR1 is LNHDA and CDR2 is SQIVND (reference sequence). The V and J ends lost 10 bases and 0 bases respectively, with 17 bases between them. The length of the CDR3 is 15 residues. The receptor comes from a man between 50 and 59 years old with active COVID-19. The specimen was peripheral blood. The chain employs TRBV19 and TRBJ2-3; D is possibly TRBD2 (6 bases). The CDR3 DNA reads as TGTGCCACCGGGACTGGACTTTTCAGCACAGATACGCAGTATTTT. Translating gives CATGTGLFSTDTQYF.